The 11 T cell receptor beta chains below come from one sample, sequenced in a study of T cell responses to AZD1222 COVID-19 vaccine. Generated by immunoSEQ multiplex PCR, the TCRdb table keeps only in-frame clones and is missing some. Of some 97,000 clones listed, roughly nine tenths are singletons. This sample comprised peripheral blood, obtained on day 0 of AZD1222 vaccination. The receptors derive from an adult in good health.

This clone was found a few times. The chain is built from TRBV28 and TRBJ1-2, with D possibly being TRBD1 (5 bases). Germline V gene data show CDR1 as MDHEN and CDR2 as SYDVKM. Trimming pared 6 bases from V and 8 bases from J, leaving 25 bases between. The CDR3 contains 16 residues. This CDR3 reads CASRERKAGQSRGYTF. CDR3 DNA sequence: TGTGCCAGCAGAGAAAGAAAGGCAGGGCAGTCCCGGGGCTACACCTTC.

V and J are TRBV15 and TRBJ1-2, with 8 bases matching TRBD1. The V gene end was trimmed by 0 bases and the J gene end by 7 bases; junction bases not matched to a gene: 13. The CDR3 is made up of 17 amino acids. Germline V CDR1 and CDR2: LNHNV, YYDKDF (reference sequence). CDR3 sequence reads: CATSRDRNRGYGSGYTF. CDR3 nucleotides: TGTGCCACCAGCAGAGATCGGAACAGGGGGTATGGCAGTGGCTACACCTTC. The whole variable domain, filled in from reference TRBV15 and TRBJ1-2, reads DAMVIQNPRYQVTQFGKPVTLSCSQTLNHNVMYWYQQKSSQAPKLLFHYYDKDFNNEADTPDNFQSRRPNTSFCFLDIRSPGLGDTAMYLCATSRDRNRGYGSGYTFGSGTRLTVV.

The chain has TRBV5-1 and TRBJ2-1; TRBD2 agrees at 9 bases. This CDR3 is 14 amino acids long. V dropped 6 bases and J dropped 5; count of bases not matched to a gene: 6. From germline, CDR1 is SGHRS and CDR2 YFSETQ. The CDR3 region has the DNA TGCGCCAGCACGACTAGCGGAAGTAACAATGAGCAGTTCTTC. Residues: CASTTSGSNNEQFF.

The rearrangement uses TRBV10-1 and TRBJ2-7; a possible D gene is TRBD2 (6 bases). The V gene's germline CDR1 is WNHNN and CDR2 SYGVQD (reference sequence). The ends were cut back, 4 bases at V and 0 bases at J, with 10 bases in the middle. This CDR3 is 14 amino acids long. CDR3 coding DNA: TGCGCCAGCAGTGTCGGGGGAAGCTCCTACGAGCAGTACTTC. Its protein product is CASSVGGSSYEQYF.

This chain uses TRBV5-4 with TRBJ2-1; D gene unclear. The V end was cut by 0 bases, the J end by 1 base, with 8 bases between. The CDR3 contains 15 residues. Germline-derived CDR1 and CDR2 are SGHNT and YYREEE (reference sequence). CDR3 in DNA: TGTGCCAGCAGCTTGGACAGCTCATCCTACAATGAGCAGTTCTTC. Its translation: CASSLDSSSYNEQFF. The whole variable domain, filled in from reference TRBV5-4 and TRBJ2-1, reads ETGVTQSPTHLIKTRGQQVTLRCSSQSGHNTVSWYQQALGQGPQFIFQYYREEENGRGNFPPRFSGLQFPNYSSELNVNALELDDSALYLCASSLDSSSYNEQFFGPGTRLTVL.

This clone has just one count. J is TRBJ2-5 and V is TRBV7-6, with D uncertain. The CDR3 spans 15 residues. V lost 1 base and J lost 2, with 11 bases in between. Looked up from germline, CDR1 is SGHVS and CDR2 is FNYEAQ. CDR3 DNA sequence: TGTGCCAGCAGCTTAGACGGGTCAGCTCAAGAGACCCAGTACTTC. Its protein product is CASSLDGSAQETQYF.

The chain uses TRBV27 and TRBJ2-2, with D tentatively TRBD1 (6 bases). This CDR3 spans 14 amino acids. CDR1 MNHEY and CDR2 SMNVEV come from the germline V gene (reference sequence). Trimming removed 0 bases at V and 9 bases at J, with 11 bases between. The CDR3 reads CASSLSTGSRELFF. For the CDR3, the DNA is TGTGCCAGCAGTTTATCCACAGGGAGCCGGGAGCTGTTTTTT.

The chain links TRBV20-1 to TRBJ1-2; D unresolved. Germline V gene data show CDR1 as DFQATT and CDR2 as SNEGSKA (reference sequence). There are 11 residues in the CDR3. Trimming removed 2 bases from V and 0 bases from J, with 1 base in between. CDR3 amino acids: CSARSNYGYTF. The CDR3, as DNA: TGCAGTGCTAGATCTAACTATGGCTACACCTTC.

The rearrangement joins TRBV29-1 to TRBJ2-5; D ambiguous. Looked up from germline, CDR1 is SQVTM and CDR2 is ANQGSEA. The CDR3 extends over 12 amino acids. The V and J ends lost 5 bases and 2 bases respectively, with 9 bases between them. CDR3 sequence reads: CSVRREQETQYF. CDR3 sequence (DNA): TGCAGCGTTCGACGAGAACAAGAGACCCAGTACTTC.

This chain connects TRBV19 to TRBJ2-2; D gene ambiguous. The CDR3 length is 12 residues. Deletions cut 10 bases from V and 4 bases from J, with 10 bases between. In germline, CDR1 is LNHDA, CDR2 SQIVND (reference sequence). The CDR3 is CATSVATGELFF. DNA of the CDR3: TGTGCCACCTCCGTGGCCACCGGGGAGCTGTTTTTT.

This clone showed up just a few times. The chain employs TRBV27 and TRBJ2-3; D remains ambiguous. This CDR3 has 14 residues. Germline CDR1 is MNHEY and CDR2 is SMNVEV (reference sequence). The V end lost 2 bases, the J end lost 3 bases, and 9 bases lay between the germline ends. In nucleotides, the CDR3 is TGTGCCAGCAGTTTAACAGCCTTGACAGATACGCAGTATTTT. Its translation: CASSLTALTDTQYF.